What follows is one T cell receptor beta chain and its context. Its antigen is still unknown. The source of the sample is a study of T cells in Graves' hyperthyroidism and ophthalmopathy. Researchers defined stable Graves' hyperthyroidism as no ophthalmopathy progression within 18 months. RNA transcripts were the template for amplifying TCR beta CDR3 regions. When the TCR CDR3 underwent first-round RT-PCR, the HTBI primer set was used. TCRdb re-derived calls from the multiplex PCR reads in MiXCR, one entry per CDR3 protein. This sample has about 350,000 distinct CDR3 sequences, with about 15% found just once. V was trimmed by 5 bases and J by 10 bases, leaving 20 bases between them. CDR1 is SGHTA and CDR2 is FQGNSA in the germline V gene. The CDR3 spans 15 residues. Broader study findings: Among thyroid clonotypes expanded above 0.001, most also appeared in blood. Ophthalmopathy could be told apart from stable hyperthyroidism with a 13 V-J model. With a median lead of roughly 6.8 months before onset, the model predicted ophthalmopathy.

Source material: blood. The genes are TRBV7-2 and TRBJ1-4; D is uncertain. This TCR derives from a woman in her twenties or thirties with Graves' hyperthyroidism. The CDR3 loop is CASSQRGEGRGKLFF. CDR3 bases: TGTGCCAGCAGCCAGCGGGGAGAGGGAAGAGGAAAACTGTTTTTT.